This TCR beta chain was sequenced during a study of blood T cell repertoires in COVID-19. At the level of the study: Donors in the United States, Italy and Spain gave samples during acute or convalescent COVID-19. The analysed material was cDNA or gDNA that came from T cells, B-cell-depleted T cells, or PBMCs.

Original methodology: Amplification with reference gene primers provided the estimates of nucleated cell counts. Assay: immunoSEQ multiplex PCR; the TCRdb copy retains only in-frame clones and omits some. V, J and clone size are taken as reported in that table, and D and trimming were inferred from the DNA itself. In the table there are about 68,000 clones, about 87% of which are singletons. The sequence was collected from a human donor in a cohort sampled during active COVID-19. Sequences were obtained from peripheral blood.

CDR3 loop: CASSQGQGLNTEAFF. CDR3 in DNA: TGTGCCAGCAGCCAAGGACAGGGCCTAAACACTGAAGCTTTCTTT. The chain couples TRBV3-1 (or the pseudogene TRBV3-2) to TRBJ1-1; 7 nucleotides align to TRBD1. Per the germline V gene, CDR1 is LGHDT and CDR2 is YNNKEL (reference sequence). The ends lost 1 base at V and 2 bases at J; junction bases unmatched: 4. CDR3 length: 15 residues.